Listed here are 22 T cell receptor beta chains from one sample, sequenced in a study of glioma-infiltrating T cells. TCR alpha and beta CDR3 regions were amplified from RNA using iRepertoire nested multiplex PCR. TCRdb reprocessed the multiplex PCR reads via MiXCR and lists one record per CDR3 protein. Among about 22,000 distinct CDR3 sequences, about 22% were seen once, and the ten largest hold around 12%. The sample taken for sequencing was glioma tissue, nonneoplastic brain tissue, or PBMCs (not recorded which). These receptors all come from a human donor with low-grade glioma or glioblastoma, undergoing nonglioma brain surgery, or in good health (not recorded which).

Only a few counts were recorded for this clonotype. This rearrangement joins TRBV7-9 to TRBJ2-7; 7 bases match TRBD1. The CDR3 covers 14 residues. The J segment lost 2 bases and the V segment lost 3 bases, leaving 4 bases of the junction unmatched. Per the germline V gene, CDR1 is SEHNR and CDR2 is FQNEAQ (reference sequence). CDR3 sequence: CASSLGTDPYEQYF. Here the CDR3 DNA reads TGTGCCAGCAGCTTGGGGACAGATCCCTACGAGCAGTACTTC.

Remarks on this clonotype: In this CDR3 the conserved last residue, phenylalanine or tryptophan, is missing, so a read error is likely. This CDR3 reads CASRTTTEAFL. The CDR3 DNA follows: TGTGCCAGCAGGACGACCACTGAAGCTTTCCTT. The chain couples TRBV6-1 to TRBJ1-1; D is ambiguous. Germline-derived CDR1 and CDR2 are MNHNS and SASEGT. This CDR3 is built from 11 residues. V dropped 6 bases and J dropped 4 bases, with 6 bases sitting between them.

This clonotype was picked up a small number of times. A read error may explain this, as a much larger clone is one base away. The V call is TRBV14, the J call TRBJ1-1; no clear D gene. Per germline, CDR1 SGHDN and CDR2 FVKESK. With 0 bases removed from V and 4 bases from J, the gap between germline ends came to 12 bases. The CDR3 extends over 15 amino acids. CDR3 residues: CASSQDSTRGTEAFF. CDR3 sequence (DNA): TGTGCCAGCAGCCAAGATAGTACGAGAGGCACTGAAGCTTTCTTT. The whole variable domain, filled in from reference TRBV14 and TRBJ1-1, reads EAGVTQFPSHSVIEKGQTVTLRCDPISGHDNLYWYRRVMGKEIKFLLHFVKESKQDESGMPNNRFLAERTGGTYSTLKVQPAELEDSGVYFCASSQDSTRGTEAFFGQGTRLTVV.

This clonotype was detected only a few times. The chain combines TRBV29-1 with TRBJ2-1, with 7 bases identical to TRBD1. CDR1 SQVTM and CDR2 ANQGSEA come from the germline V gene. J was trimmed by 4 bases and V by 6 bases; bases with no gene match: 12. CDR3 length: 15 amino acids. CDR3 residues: CSVLGSGTVYNEQFF. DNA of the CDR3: TGCAGCGTCTTGGGGTCGGGGACAGTTTACAATGAGCAGTTCTTC.

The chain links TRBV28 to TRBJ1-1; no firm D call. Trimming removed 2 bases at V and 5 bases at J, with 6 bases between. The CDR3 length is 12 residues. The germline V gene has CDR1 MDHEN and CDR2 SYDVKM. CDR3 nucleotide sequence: TGTGCCAGCAGTTTACCAAGGACTGAAGCTTTCTTT. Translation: CASSLPRTEAFF.

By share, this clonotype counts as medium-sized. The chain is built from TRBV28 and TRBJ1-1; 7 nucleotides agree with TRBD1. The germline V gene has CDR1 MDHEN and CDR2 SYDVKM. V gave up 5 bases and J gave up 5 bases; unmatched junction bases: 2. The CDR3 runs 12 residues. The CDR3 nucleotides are TGTGCCAGCAGTCGACAGGGTACTGAAGCTTTCTTT. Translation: CASSRQGTEAFF.

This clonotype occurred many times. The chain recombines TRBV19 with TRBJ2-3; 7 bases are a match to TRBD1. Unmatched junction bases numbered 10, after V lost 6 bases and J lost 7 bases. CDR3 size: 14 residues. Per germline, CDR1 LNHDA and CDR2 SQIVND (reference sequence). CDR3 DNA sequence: TGTGCCAGTAGCTTCCTAACGACAGGGAATACGCAGTATTTT. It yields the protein CASSFLTTGNTQYF.

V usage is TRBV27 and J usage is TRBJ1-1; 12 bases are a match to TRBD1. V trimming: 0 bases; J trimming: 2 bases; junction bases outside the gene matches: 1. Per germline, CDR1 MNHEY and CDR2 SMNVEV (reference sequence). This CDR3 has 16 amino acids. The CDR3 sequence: CASSLSGTGGNTEAFF. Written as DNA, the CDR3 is TGTGCCAGCAGTTTATCTGGGACAGGGGGCAACACTGAAGCTTTCTTT.

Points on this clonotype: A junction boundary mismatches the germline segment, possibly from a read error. CDR3 in amino acids: CSAITGMVGNTEASF. Here the CDR3 DNA reads TGCAGTGCTATTACAGGGATGGTGGGCAACACTGAAGCTTCCTTT. This rearrangement joins TRBV20-1 to TRBJ1-1; D might be TRBD1 (6 bases). The CDR3 is 15 amino acids. From germline, CDR1 is DFQATT and CDR2 SNEGSKA (reference sequence).

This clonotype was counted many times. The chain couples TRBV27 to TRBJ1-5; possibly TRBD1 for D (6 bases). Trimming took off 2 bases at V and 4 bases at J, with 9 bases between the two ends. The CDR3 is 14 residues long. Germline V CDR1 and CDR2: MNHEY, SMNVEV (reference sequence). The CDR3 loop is CASSLNDRNQPQHF. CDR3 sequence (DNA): TGTGCCAGCAGTTTAAACGACAGGAATCAGCCCCAGCATTTT.

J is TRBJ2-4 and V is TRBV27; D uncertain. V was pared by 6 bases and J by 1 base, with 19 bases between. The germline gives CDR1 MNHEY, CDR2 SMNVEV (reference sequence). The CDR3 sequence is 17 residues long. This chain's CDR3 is CASSRLDGEVAKNIQYF. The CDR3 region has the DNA TGTGCCAGCAGCCGGCTTGATGGGGAAGTGGCCAAAAACATTCAGTACTTC.

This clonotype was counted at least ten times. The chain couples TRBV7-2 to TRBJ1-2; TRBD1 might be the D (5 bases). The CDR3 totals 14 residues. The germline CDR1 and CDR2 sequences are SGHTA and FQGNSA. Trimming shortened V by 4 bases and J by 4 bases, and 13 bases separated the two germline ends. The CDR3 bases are TGTGCCAGCAGCTGGGACGGAAGGATCTATGGCTACACCTTC. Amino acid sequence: CASSWDGRIYGYTF.

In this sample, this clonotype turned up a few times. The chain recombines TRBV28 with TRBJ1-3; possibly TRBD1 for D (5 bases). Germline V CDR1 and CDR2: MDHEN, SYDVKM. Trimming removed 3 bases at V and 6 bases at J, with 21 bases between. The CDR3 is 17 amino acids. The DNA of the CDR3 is TGTGCCAGCAGTTTTAGGACGGGACCGACCTTGGAAAACACCATATATTTT. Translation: CASSFRTGPTLENTIYF. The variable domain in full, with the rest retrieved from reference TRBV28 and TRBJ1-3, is DVKVTQSSRYLVKRTGEKVFLECVQDMDHENMFWYRQDPGLGLRLIYFSYDVKMKEKGDIPEGYSVSREKKERFSLILESASTNQTSMYLCASSFRTGPTLENTIYFGEGSWLTVV.

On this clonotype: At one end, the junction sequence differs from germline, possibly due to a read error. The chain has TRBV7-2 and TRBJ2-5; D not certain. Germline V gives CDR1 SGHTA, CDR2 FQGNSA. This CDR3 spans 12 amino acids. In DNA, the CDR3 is TGTGCCCGCAGCGCACAAGAAGAGACCCAGTACTTC. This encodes CARSAQEETQYF. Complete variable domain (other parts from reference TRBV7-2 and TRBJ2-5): GAGVSQSPSNKVTEKGKDVELRCDPISGHTALYWYRQSLGQGLEFLIYFQGNSAPDKSGLPSDRFSAERTGGSVSTLTIQRTQQEDSAVYLCARSAQEETQYFGPGTRLLVL.

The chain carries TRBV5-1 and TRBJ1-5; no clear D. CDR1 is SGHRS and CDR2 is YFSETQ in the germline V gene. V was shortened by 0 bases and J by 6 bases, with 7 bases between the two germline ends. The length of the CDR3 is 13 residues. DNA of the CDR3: TGCGCCAGCAGCTTGGAAGGGCTTCAGCCCCAGCATTTT. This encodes CASSLEGLQPQHF.

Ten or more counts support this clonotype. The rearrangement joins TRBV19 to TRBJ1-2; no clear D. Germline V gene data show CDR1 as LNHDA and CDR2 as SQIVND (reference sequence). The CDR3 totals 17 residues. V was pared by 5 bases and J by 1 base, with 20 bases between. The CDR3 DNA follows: TGTGCCAGTAGTGCCCCCTCGAACAGTCTACTTAACTATGGCTACACCTTC. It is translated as CASSAPSNSLLNYGYTF.

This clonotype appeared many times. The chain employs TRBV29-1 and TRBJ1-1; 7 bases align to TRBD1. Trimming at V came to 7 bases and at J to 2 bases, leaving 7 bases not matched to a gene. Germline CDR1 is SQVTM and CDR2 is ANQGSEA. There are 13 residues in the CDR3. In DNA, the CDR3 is TGCAGCGCAAAGGACAGGCTTAACACTGAAGCTTTCTTT. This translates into CSAKDRLNTEAFF.

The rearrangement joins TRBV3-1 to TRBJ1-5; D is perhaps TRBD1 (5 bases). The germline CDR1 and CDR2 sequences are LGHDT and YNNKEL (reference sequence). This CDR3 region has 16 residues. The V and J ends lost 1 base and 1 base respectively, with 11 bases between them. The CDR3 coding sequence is TGTGCCAGCAGCCAAGGAGGGGTTTGGAGCAATCAGCCCCAGCATTTT. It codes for CASSQGGVWSNQPQHF.

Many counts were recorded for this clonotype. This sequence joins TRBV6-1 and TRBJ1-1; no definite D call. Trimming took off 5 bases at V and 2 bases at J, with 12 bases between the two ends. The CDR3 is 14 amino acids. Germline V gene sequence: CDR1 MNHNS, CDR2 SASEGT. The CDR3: CASSRGDSNTEAFF. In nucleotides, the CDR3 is TGTGCCAGCAGTCGAGGAGATTCAAACACTGAAGCTTTCTTT.

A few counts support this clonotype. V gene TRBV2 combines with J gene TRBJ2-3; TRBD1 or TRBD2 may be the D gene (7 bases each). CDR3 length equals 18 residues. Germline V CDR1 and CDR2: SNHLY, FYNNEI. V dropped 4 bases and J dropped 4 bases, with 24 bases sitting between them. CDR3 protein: CASSVRGGRLSKPDTQYF. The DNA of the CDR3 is TGTGCCAGCAGTGTCAGGGGGGGCCGGCTATCGAAGCCAGATACGCAGTATTTT.

CDR3 DNA sequence: TGTGCCAGTAGTATCTCGGCAGGGGGCTGGGATACGCAGTATTTT. Its translation: CASSISAGGWDTQYF. This chain connects TRBV19 to TRBJ2-3; 8 positions match TRBD1. The CDR3 is 15 amino acids. V was pared by 3 bases and J by 6 bases, with 8 bases of the junction left unmatched. CDR1 is LNHDA, CDR2 SQIVND, per germline (reference sequence).

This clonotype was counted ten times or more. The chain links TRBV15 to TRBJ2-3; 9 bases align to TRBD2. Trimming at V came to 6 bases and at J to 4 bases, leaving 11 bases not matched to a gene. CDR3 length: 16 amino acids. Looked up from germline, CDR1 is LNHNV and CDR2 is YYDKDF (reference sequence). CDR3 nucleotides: TGTGCCACCAGAGAGATCGGGACTAGCAGGGCAGATACGCAGTATTTT. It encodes CATREIGTSRADTQYF.